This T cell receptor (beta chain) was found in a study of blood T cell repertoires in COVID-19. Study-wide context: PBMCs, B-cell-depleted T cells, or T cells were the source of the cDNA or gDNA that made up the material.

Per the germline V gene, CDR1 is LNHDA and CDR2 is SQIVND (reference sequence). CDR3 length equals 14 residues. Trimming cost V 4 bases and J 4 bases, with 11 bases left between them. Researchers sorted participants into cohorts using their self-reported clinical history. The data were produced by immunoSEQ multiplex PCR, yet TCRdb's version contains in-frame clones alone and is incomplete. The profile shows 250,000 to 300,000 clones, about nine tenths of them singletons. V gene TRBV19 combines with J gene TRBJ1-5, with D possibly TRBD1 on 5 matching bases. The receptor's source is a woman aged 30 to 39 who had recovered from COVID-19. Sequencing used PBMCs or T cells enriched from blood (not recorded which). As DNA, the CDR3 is TGTGCCAGTAGTACCCAGGGAGGGAATCAGCCCCAGCATTTT. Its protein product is CASSTQGGNQPQHF.